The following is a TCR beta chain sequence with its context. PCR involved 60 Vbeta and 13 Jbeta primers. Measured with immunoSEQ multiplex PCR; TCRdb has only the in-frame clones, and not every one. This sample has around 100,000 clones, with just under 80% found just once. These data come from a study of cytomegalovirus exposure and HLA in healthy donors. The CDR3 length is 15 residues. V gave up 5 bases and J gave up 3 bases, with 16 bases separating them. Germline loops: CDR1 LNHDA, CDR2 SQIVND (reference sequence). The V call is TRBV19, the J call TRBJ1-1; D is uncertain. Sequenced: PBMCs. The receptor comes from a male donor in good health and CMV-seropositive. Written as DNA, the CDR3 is TGTGCCAGTAGTGTAGGGAGTTTCGGGTACACTGAAGCTTTCTTT. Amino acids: CASSVGSFGYTEAFF.